The present entry profiles one T cell receptor beta chain with its context. Its antigen is unknown. This entry is derived from a study of cytomegalovirus exposure and HLA in healthy donors. Turning to the study itself: Out of about 360 genotyped donors, about 80% belonged to the Caucasian-associated ancestry cluster.

Findings of the study overall: Another analysis was done later, and it associated approximately 15,000 TCR beta sequences with HLA alleles at 0.05 false discovery rate.

The PCR was carried out with 60 Vbeta primers and 13 Jbeta primers. The assay was immunoSEQ multiplex PCR, and TCRdb's table has in-frame clones only and misses some. Of a few hundred thousand clones detected, 60% to 80% appear once; the ten largest clones hold around 2%. Germline lookup yields CDR1 SNHLY and CDR2 FYNNEI. V lost 2 bases, J lost 9 bases, and 0 bases stayed unmatched. The CDR3 covers 12 residues. This sequence was found in a man aged 18 to 35 in good health and CMV-seronegative. J is TRBJ2-7 and V is TRBV2; the match to TRBD2 covers 11 bases. The sequenced sample was PBMCs. The CDR3 here is CASSETSGGQYF. The CDR3 coding sequence is TGTGCCAGCAGTGAAACTAGCGGGGGGCAGTACTTC.